The 5 T cell receptor beta chains given below trace back to one sample, sequenced in a study of T cell responses to AZD1222 COVID-19 vaccine. Assay: immunoSEQ multiplex PCR; the TCRdb copy retains only in-frame clones and omits some. The sample gives about 93,000 clones, approximately 86% of which show up once; 6.3% is in the top ten. The specimen comprised peripheral blood, sampled on day 0 of AZD1222 vaccination. The receptors derive from an adult in good health.

The chain carries TRBV6-5 and TRBJ2-6; no firm D call. This CDR3 region has 15 residues. The germline V gene encodes CDR1 MNHEY and CDR2 SVGAGI. Deletions cut 6 bases from V and 0 bases from J, with 9 bases between. The CDR3 region is CASRRIVSGANVLTF. The CDR3 nucleotides are TGTGCCAGCAGAAGGATCGTCTCTGGGGCCAACGTCCTGACTTTC.

This chain joins TRBV13 and TRBJ2-7, with a tentative D call TRBD2 (5 bases). The CDR3 totals 13 residues. Trimming took off 3 bases at V and 3 bases at J, with 9 bases between the two ends. CDR1 is PRHDT, CDR2 FYEKMQ, per germline (reference sequence). CDR3 coding DNA: TGTGCCAGCAGCTTCCTACGGGGCTACGAGCAGTACTTC. Encoded protein: CASSFLRGYEQYF.

This chain joins TRBV7-9 and TRBJ1-4; D is perhaps TRBD1 (5 bases). The V end was cut by 5 bases, the J end by 7 bases, with 17 bases between. Germline CDR1 and CDR2: SEHNR and FQNEAQ (reference sequence). The CDR3 totals 15 residues. CDR3 residues: CASSPKDTPGEKLFF. The CDR3 region has the DNA TGTGCCAGCAGCCCGAAGGACACTCCAGGTGAAAAACTGTTTTTT.

This clone was observed a few times. This sequence joins TRBV11-2 and TRBJ1-2; maybe TRBD1 (5 bases). The CDR3 extends over 13 amino acids. Trimming removed 5 bases from V and 4 bases from J, with 11 bases in between. Germline V gives CDR1 SGHAT, CDR2 FQNNGV. The CDR3 reads CASSRDAIYGYTF. In DNA, the CDR3 is TGTGCCAGCAGCCGGGACGCGATCTATGGCTACACCTTC.

The chain carries TRBV28 and TRBJ2-5; D gene unclear. The germline V gene has CDR1 MDHEN and CDR2 SYDVKM. V was clipped by 5 bases and J by 5 bases, with 6 bases between them. The CDR3 is 11 amino acids. CDR3 loop: CASSHEETQYF. The CDR3 bases are TGTGCCAGCAGTCATGAGGAGACCCAGTACTTC.